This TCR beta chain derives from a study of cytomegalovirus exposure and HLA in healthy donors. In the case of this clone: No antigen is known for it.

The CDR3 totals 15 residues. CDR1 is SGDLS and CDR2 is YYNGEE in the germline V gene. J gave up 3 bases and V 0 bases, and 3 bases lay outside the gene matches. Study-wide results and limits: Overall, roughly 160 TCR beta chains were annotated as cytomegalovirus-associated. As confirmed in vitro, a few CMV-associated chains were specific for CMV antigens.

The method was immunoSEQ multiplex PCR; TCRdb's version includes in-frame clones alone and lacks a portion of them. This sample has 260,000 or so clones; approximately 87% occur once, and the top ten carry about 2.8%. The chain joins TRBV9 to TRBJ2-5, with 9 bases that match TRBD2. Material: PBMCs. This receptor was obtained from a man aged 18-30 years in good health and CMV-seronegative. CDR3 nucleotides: TGTGCCAGCAGCGTAGTGGCGGGGGGGGAAGAGACCCAGTACTTC. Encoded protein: CASSVVAGGEETQYF.